Following are 24 T cell receptor beta chains from one sample sequenced in a study of shared clonotypes between healthy human individuals. Profiling relied on immunoSEQ multiplex PCR, and the TCRdb table lists in-frame clones only, not all of them. Of hundreds of thousands of clones in the sample, approximately 79% are singletons; the top ten hold about 1.8%. The sequenced material came from memory CD4+ T cells sorted from blood. Subset of the sample: CD45RA-negative fraction. These TCRs come from a woman under 40 in good health.

The chain employs TRBV25-1 and TRBJ2-7; D gene ambiguous. V was shortened by 8 bases and J by 5 bases, with 19 bases between the two germline ends. CDR1 is MGHDK and CDR2 is SYGVNS in the germline V gene. This CDR3 region has 14 residues. The CDR3 DNA reads TGTGCCAGCGAAGATAATGGCGCGTCAGACGAGCAGTACTTC. Protein sequence: CASEDNGASDEQYF.

Only a few counts were recorded for this clone. The chain employs TRBV5-1 and TRBJ2-1, with 7 bases identical to TRBD1. Germline-derived CDR1 and CDR2 are SGHRS and YFSETQ. With V trimmed by 3 bases and J by 8 bases, 8 bases remained unmatched. The CDR3 runs to 14 residues. The CDR3, as DNA: TGCGCCAGCAGCTCGACAGGGATTTTGGATGAGCAGTTCTTC. Translating it yields CASSSTGILDEQFF. Using reference TRBV5-1 and TRBJ2-1 for the parts outside the CDR3, the full variable domain is KAGVTQTPRYLIKTRGQQVTLSCSPISGHRSVSWYQQTPGQGLQFLFEYFSETQRNKGNFPGRFSGRQFSNSRSEMNVSTLELGDSALYLCASSSTGILDEQFFGPGTRLTVL.

This clone appeared a few times. This CDR3 is also generated by other DNA sequences in the sample. The rearrangement joins TRBV25-1 to TRBJ2-1, with 10 bases lining up with TRBD2. CDR3 length: 15 amino acids. V gave up 1 base and J gave up 5 bases; unmatched junction bases: 2. Per the germline V gene, CDR1 is MGHDK and CDR2 is SYGVNS. As DNA, the CDR3 is TGTGCCAGCAGTGAATCCCTAGCGGGAGACAATGAGCAGTTCTTC. Its translation: CASSESLAGDNEQFF.

The chain carries TRBV19 and TRBJ1-1, with TRBD1 matching over 7 bases. V dropped 7 bases and J dropped 4; count of bases not matched to a gene: 9. This CDR3 has 14 residues. Germline V lookup: CDR1 LNHDA, CDR2 SQIVND (reference sequence). The CDR3 DNA sequence: TGTGCCAGTAACCCTCGAACAGGGGCCACTGAAGCTTTCTTT. Translation gives CASNPRTGATEAFF. The full variable domain, its missing parts supplied by reference TRBV19 and TRBJ1-1, is DGGITQSPKYLFRKEGQNVTLSCEQNLNHDAMYWYRQDPGQGLRLIYYSQIVNDFQKGDIAEGYSVSREKKESFPLTVTSAQKNPTAFYLCASNPRTGATEAFFGQGTRLTVV.

This chain connects TRBV2 to TRBJ1-3; D is uncertain. Germline lookup yields CDR1 SNHLY and CDR2 FYNNEI. The CDR3 covers 14 residues. Between the trimmed V and J ends, which lost 0 bases and 4 bases, there was a span of 7 bases. CDR3 loop: CASSEAGFGNTIYF. The DNA for the CDR3 is TGTGCCAGCAGTGAAGCAGGGTTCGGAAACACCATATATTTT.

This chain connects TRBV28 to TRBJ2-2; D gene ambiguous. V was trimmed by 3 bases and J by 0 bases, leaving 8 bases between them. Germline V gene lookup returns CDR1 MDHEN and CDR2 SYDVKM. This CDR3 is built from 15 residues. The CDR3 loop reads CASSLLGTNTGELFF. In DNA form, the CDR3 reads TGTGCCAGCAGTTTGTTGGGTACGAACACCGGGGAGCTGTTTTTT.

The chain couples TRBV5-1 to TRBJ1-1; D might be TRBD1 (5 bases). Germline-derived CDR1 and CDR2 are SGHRS and YFSETQ. Trimming took 0 bases from V and 3 from J, leaving 12 bases between them. There are 15 residues in the CDR3. CDR3 sequence: CASSLGQGADTEAFF. CDR3 nucleotide sequence: TGCGCCAGCAGCTTGGGCCAGGGAGCGGACACTGAAGCTTTCTTT.

This chain uses TRBV10-3 with TRBJ2-1; 12 nucleotides line up with TRBD2. This CDR3 spans 17 amino acids. V was pared by 7 bases and J by 2 bases, with 9 bases of the junction left unmatched. Looked up from germline, CDR1 is ENHRY and CDR2 is SYGVKD. The DNA of the CDR3 is TGTGCCATCAATGCCGCTAGCGGGAGGGCCACCTACAATGAGCAGTTCTTC. It yields the protein CAINAASGRATYNEQFF.

This chain uses TRBV11-1 with TRBJ1-6; perhaps TRBD1 as D (5 bases). Deletions cut 5 bases from V and 9 bases from J, with 14 bases between. The CDR3 loop spans 14 amino acids. Germline assignment: CDR1 SGHAT and CDR2 FQDESV (reference sequence). The CDR3 region has the DNA TGTGCCAGCAGCCTGGGGGTCTTCGGTTCACCCCTCCACTTT. Translated: CASSLGVFGSPLHF.

V and J are TRBV2 and TRBJ2-3; 7 bases are shared with TRBD1. Germline CDR1 is SNHLY and CDR2 is FYNNEI. The CDR3 is 14 residues long. V shed 8 bases, J shed 7 bases, and the junction held 12 bases outside the gene matches. Here the CDR3 DNA reads TGTGCCAGCCAGGGGGAAGTCACACAAAATACGCAGTATTTT. As protein: CASQGEVTQNTQYF.

The V call is TRBV6-6, the J call TRBJ1-3; no reliable D call. V was pared by 2 bases and J by 0 bases, with 8 bases between. CDR1 MNHNY and CDR2 SVGAGI come from the germline V gene (reference sequence). The CDR3 covers 15 residues. CDR3 DNA sequence: TGTGCCAGCAGTTACCCCCCCAGCTCTGGAAACACCATATATTTT. Amino acid sequence: CASSYPPSSGNTIYF.

This sequence joins TRBV6-4 and TRBJ1-1, with D tentatively TRBD1 (5 bases). The CDR3 is made up of 15 amino acids. Germline-derived CDR1 and CDR2 are MRHNA and SNTAGT. Trimming cost V 4 bases and J 6 bases, with 18 bases left between them. This CDR3 reads CASSGDSALGAEAFF. The CDR3 DNA reads as TGTGCCAGCAGTGGTGACAGTGCCCTCGGCGCTGAAGCTTTCTTT.

This chain connects TRBV11-2 to TRBJ2-3, with D perhaps given as TRBD1 or TRBD2 (5 bases each). Between the trimmed V and J ends, which lost 5 bases and 11 bases, there was a span of 11 bases. CDR3 length equals 11 residues. CDR1 is SGHAT and CDR2 is FQNNGV in the germline V gene. For the CDR3, the DNA is TGTGCCAGCAGCCTCGGGACCGGGCAGTATTTT. This sequence encodes CASSLGTGQYF.

V and J are TRBV18 and TRBJ2-2; 8 bases map to TRBD1. The length of the CDR3 is 17 residues. CDR1 is KGHSH and CDR2 is LQKENI in the germline V gene. The trim removed 2 bases at V and 0 bases at J, leaving 5 bases unmatched. The CDR3 loop is CASSPWTGTANTGELFF. As DNA, the CDR3 is TGTGCCAGCTCACCATGGACAGGGACAGCGAACACCGGGGAGCTGTTTTTT.

The chain carries TRBV5-8 and TRBJ2-3, with unresolved D. Germline-derived CDR1 and CDR2 are SGHTS and YDEGEE. V was clipped by 0 bases and J by 9 bases, with 8 bases between them. There are 12 residues in the CDR3. CDR3 DNA sequence: TGTGCCAGCAGCTTGGTATCTAAAACGCAGTATTTT. The encoded protein is CASSLVSKTQYF.

The rearrangement links TRBV11-2 to TRBJ2-3; D is unresolved. The CDR3 sequence is 15 residues long. The germline gives CDR1 SGHAT, CDR2 FQNNGV. The V and J ends lost 0 bases and 1 base respectively, with 8 bases between them. CDR3 coding DNA: TGTGCCAGCAGCTTAGATTGGGCAGGCACAGATACGCAGTATTTT. Amino acids: CASSLDWAGTDTQYF. The variable domain in full, with the rest retrieved from reference TRBV11-2 and TRBJ2-3, is EAGVAQSPRYKIIEKRQSVAFWCNPISGHATLYWYQQILGQGPKLLIQFQNNGVVDDSQLPKDRFSAERLKGVDSTLKIQPAKLEDSAVYLCASSLDWAGTDTQYFGPGTRLTVL.

This chain joins TRBV28 and TRBJ1-4; TRBD1 agrees at 9 bases. Trimming took 4 bases from V and 8 from J; bases not matched to a gene: 14. Germline loops: CDR1 MDHEN, CDR2 SYDVKM. The CDR3 covers 17 residues. The CDR3 nucleotides read TGTGCCAGCAGTTCCATAGTAGTGGGACAGGGAAGAGAAAAACTGTTTTTT. Translated: CASSSIVVGQGREKLFF.

The J gene is TRBJ2-3, the V gene TRBV18; 7 bases fit TRBD1. This CDR3 has 15 residues. J gave up 2 bases and V 6 bases, and 8 bases lay outside the gene matches. The germline CDR1 and CDR2 sequences are KGHSH and LQKENI. The CDR3, as DNA: TGTGCCAGCTCGCAAGACAGGGTCCTCACAGATACGCAGTATTTT. This translates into CASSQDRVLTDTQYF. Using reference TRBV18 and TRBJ2-3 for the parts outside the CDR3, the full variable domain is NAGVMQNPRHLVRRRGQEARLRCSPMKGHSHVYWYRQLPEEGLKFMVYLQKENIIDESGMPKERFSAEFPKEGPSILRIQQVVRGDSAAYFCASSQDRVLTDTQYFGPGTRLTVL.

J is TRBJ2-2 and V is TRBV11-2, with unresolved D. V was pared by 3 bases and J by 8 bases, with 4 bases between. Per germline, CDR1 SGHAT and CDR2 FQNNGV. The CDR3 spans 11 residues. This chain's CDR3 is CASSFMGELFF. The CDR3 DNA reads TGTGCCAGCAGCTTTATGGGGGAGCTGTTTTTT.

The chain combines TRBV5-4 with TRBJ1-1; D unclear. This CDR3 is 12 amino acids long. Germline V lookup: CDR1 SGHNT, CDR2 YYREEE (reference sequence). The CDR3 protein is CAVGQRNTEAFF. The DNA of the CDR3 is TGTGCTGTAGGGCAGAGGAACACTGAAGCTTTCTTT.

This clone was seen once. The chain joins TRBV4-1 to TRBJ2-7; D is perhaps TRBD2 (6 bases). V was cut by 0 bases and J by 7 bases, with 16 bases left in between. Germline V lookup: CDR1 MGHRA, CDR2 YSYEKL. This CDR3 has 15 residues. The CDR3, as DNA: TGCGCCAGCAGCCAAGACGGATCGGGACTTAGGGAGCAGTACTTC. It translates to CASSQDGSGLREQYF.

In its sample, this clone was seen once. The chain joins TRBV7-6 to TRBJ2-7; D gene ambiguous. The CDR3 runs 11 residues. Germline CDR1 SGHVS, CDR2 FNYEAQ. The V and J ends lost 4 bases and 6 bases respectively, with 7 bases between them. CDR3 sequence reads: CASSYNSEQYF. The DNA for the CDR3 is TGTGCCAGCAGCTATAATTCCGAGCAGTACTTC.

The chain recombines TRBV5-4 with TRBJ2-1, with 10 positions matching TRBD2. Germline CDR1 is SGHNT and CDR2 is YYREEE (reference sequence). J lost 8 bases, V lost 3 bases, and 11 bases had no gene match. The CDR3 spans 16 residues. The CDR3: CASSYTLAGVLHEQFF. The DNA for the CDR3 is TGTGCCAGCAGCTATACCCTAGCGGGAGTATTACATGAGCAGTTCTTC.

The chain is built from TRBV6-5 and TRBJ1-4, with a tentative D call TRBD1 (5 bases). The germline V gene encodes CDR1 MNHEY and CDR2 SVGAGI. The CDR3 is 14 amino acids. The V and J ends lost 10 bases and 4 bases respectively, with 16 bases between them. CDR3 sequence: CATSRGAGNEKLFF. Written as DNA, the CDR3 is TGTGCCACCTCGAGAGGGGCGGGTAATGAAAAACTGTTTTTT.